These 15 T cell receptor beta chains were sequenced from one sample in a study of T cell clones after liver transplantation. Repertoires were generated with immunoSEQ multiplex PCR, while TCRdb's copy carries only in-frame clones and drops some. The data contain about 99,000 clones, 75% to 90% of them singletons. The source material was CD4+ T cells from blood, sampled before liver transplant. These TCRs come from a human donor who received a liver transplant.

V usage is TRBV6-5 and J usage is TRBJ2-1, with D tentatively TRBD2 (7 bases). Germline values: CDR1 MNHEY, CDR2 SVGAGI. Trimming left V 2 bases short and J 5 bases short, with 16 bases between. This CDR3 spans 16 amino acids. The CDR3 nucleotides are TGTGCCAGCAGTTACAGCCGCACAGGGACTAACAATGAGCAGTTCTTC. Its protein is CASSYSRTGTNNEQFF.

The gene calls are TRBV6-1 and TRBJ1-1, with unresolved D. CDR1 and CDR2 (germline): MNHNS, SASEGT. V lost 1 base and J lost 6, with 15 bases in between. The CDR3 contains 15 residues. The CDR3 spells CASSEEWGMAAEAFF. The CDR3 nucleotides read TGTGCCAGCAGTGAAGAATGGGGTATGGCCGCTGAAGCTTTCTTT.

The chain joins TRBV19 to TRBJ2-1; 8 positions match TRBD2. Trimming took 2 bases from V and 5 from J; bases not matched to a gene: 11. Germline CDR1 and CDR2: LNHDA and SQIVND (reference sequence). This CDR3 has 17 residues. CDR3 nucleotides: TGTGCCAGTAGTATAAAGGTAGCGGGAATACTAAACAATGAGCAGTTCTTC. It yields the protein CASSIKVAGILNNEQFF. The whole variable domain, remainder taken from reference TRBV19 and TRBJ2-1, is DGGITQSPKYLFRKEGQNVTLSCEQNLNHDAMYWYRQDPGQGLRLIYYSQIVNDFQKGDIAEGYSVSREKKESFPLTVTSAQKNPTAFYLCASSIKVAGILNNEQFFGPGTRLTVL.

This chain connects TRBV4-1 to TRBJ2-7; D is possibly TRBD1 (5 bases). CDR1 MGHRA and CDR2 YSYEKL come from the germline V gene. With 0 bases removed from V and 2 bases from J, the gap between germline ends came to 8 bases. The CDR3 loop spans 14 amino acids. The CDR3 is CASSQDRGPYEQYF. The CDR3, as DNA: TGCGCCAGCAGCCAAGATAGGGGCCCCTACGAGCAGTACTTC.

The chain couples TRBV5-1 to TRBJ2-3; possible D gene TRBD2, 6 bases. This CDR3 is 20 amino acids long. The germline V and J ends were trimmed by 0 bases and 0 bases, with 23 bases remaining between them. The germline CDR1 and CDR2 sequences are SGHRS and YFSETQ. CDR3 coding DNA: TGCGCCAGCAGCTTGGACCGGGGATTCGGGCTGGGGACTAGCACAGATACGCAGTATTTT. Translation: CASSLDRGFGLGTSTDTQYF.

The V gene is TRBV6-5, the J gene TRBJ2-1; 7 positions agree with TRBD1. The V and J ends lost 2 bases and 2 bases, in that order; junction bases with no gene match: 3. Germline V lookup: CDR1 MNHEY, CDR2 SVGAGI. The CDR3 is 15 amino acids. As DNA, the CDR3 is TGTGCCAGCAGTTACACCCAGGGGGCCTACAATGAGCAGTTCTTC. It encodes CASSYTQGAYNEQFF.

This rearrangement joins TRBV19 to TRBJ1-3, with no clear D. Germline V gives CDR1 LNHDA, CDR2 SQIVND (reference sequence). Trimming removed 1 base at V and 4 bases at J, with 8 bases between. The CDR3 has 14 amino acids. The CDR3 DNA reads as TGTGCCAGTAGTATAGCACGGCGAGGAAACACCATATATTTT. As protein: CASSIARRGNTIYF.

The chain is built from TRBV29-1 and TRBJ1-5, with D uncertain. V was shortened by 4 bases and J by 0 bases, with 4 bases between the two germline ends. Germline CDR1 reads SQVTM; CDR2 reads ANQGSEA. CDR3 length equals 12 residues. This chain's CDR3 is CSVASSNQPQHF. The CDR3 DNA reads as TGCAGCGTTGCAAGTAGCAATCAGCCCCAGCATTTT.

The chain employs TRBV6-6 and TRBJ2-7; 7 bases align to TRBD1. Germline assignment: CDR1 MNHNY and CDR2 SVGAGI (reference sequence). The CDR3 covers 12 residues. V trimming: 6 bases; J trimming: 5 bases; junction bases outside the gene matches: 4. This chain's CDR3 is CASSQTGHEQYF. Written as DNA, the CDR3 is TGTGCCAGCAGCCAGACAGGGCACGAGCAGTACTTC.

This chain uses TRBV6-5 with TRBJ2-7, with 7 bases aligning to TRBD2. The CDR3 covers 15 residues. Germline V CDR1 and CDR2: MNHEY, SVGAGI. The V segment lost 2 bases and the J segment 0 bases; nucleotides outside the gene matches: 4. The CDR3 nucleotides read TGTGCCAGCAGTTACCGGGACTATCCCTCCTACGAGCAGTACTTC. It translates to CASSYRDYPSYEQYF.

This chain connects TRBV11-2 to TRBJ1-2; maybe TRBD1 (5 bases). From germline, CDR1 is SGHAT and CDR2 FQNNGV. Deletions cut 0 bases from V and 2 bases from J, with 10 bases between. This CDR3 has 15 residues. The DNA of the CDR3 is TGTGCCAGCAGCTTAGACAGGGCAACCAACTATGGCTACACCTTC. Translating it yields CASSLDRATNYGYTF.

V usage is TRBV28 and J usage is TRBJ2-3; D tentatively reads TRBD1 or TRBD2 (7 bases each). The germline V and J ends were trimmed by 4 bases and 4 bases, with 18 bases remaining between them. The CDR3 covers 16 residues. Germline loops: CDR1 MDHEN, CDR2 SYDVKM. Here the CDR3 reads CASSSPGGRGPDTQYF. The CDR3 DNA is TGTGCCAGCAGTTCCCCCGGGGGGAGGGGGCCAGATACGCAGTATTTT.

This clone has just a few counts. The chain joins TRBV19 to TRBJ1-5; D not certain. CDR3 length: 16 amino acids. Trimming left V 1 base short and J 0 bases short, with 10 bases between. The germline V gene encodes CDR1 LNHDA and CDR2 SQIVND (reference sequence). The CDR3 DNA is TGTGCCAGTAGTATAGTCGGAGGGAATAGCAATCAGCCCCAGCATTTT. It encodes CASSIVGGNSNQPQHF.

This clone has a handful of counts. The chain links TRBV5-8 to TRBJ1-3; D unresolved. Germline CDR1 and CDR2: SGHTS and YDEGEE. CDR3 length equals 17 residues. Deletions cut 4 bases from V and 0 bases from J, with 17 bases between. As DNA, the CDR3 is TGTGCCAGCAGCCCCCTGCATAGACAAGTCTCTGGAAACACCATATATTTT. Translated, it gives CASSPLHRQVSGNTIYF.

The chain has TRBV6-1 and TRBJ2-7, with TRBD1 matching over 10 bases. This CDR3 has 15 residues. V shed 5 bases and J 3 bases; nucleotides not matched to a gene: 7. Germline assignment: CDR1 MNHNS and CDR2 SASEGT. In nucleotides, the CDR3 is TGTGCCAGCAGTACCGGGACAGGGGATGTCTACGAGCAGTACTTC. Translating it yields CASSTGTGDVYEQYF.